This TCR beta chain stems from a study of graft-versus-host responses after intestinal transplantation. Looking at the study overall: Anti-thymocyte globulin induction preceded roughly 3 years of tacrolimus and steroid maintenance in all recipients.

Study-wide results and limits: Researchers found GvH clones in recipient marrow, and some showed up first in ileum or blood. Elevated graft-versus-host to host-versus-graft clonal ratios in allografts were recorded for patients with graft-donor T cell macrochimerism.

As to this clone: Its antigen is still unknown.

Repertoires were generated with immunoSEQ multiplex PCR, while TCRdb's copy carries only in-frame clones and drops some. The sample lists over 65,000 clones; approximately 90% were seen once. The receptor was isolated from a human patient who received an intestinal transplant, so some T cells may come from the graft donor. Sequencing was performed on PBMCs, taken 98 days after intestinal transplantation.

The CDR3 sequence is CASMTGYNYEQYF. DNA of the CDR3: TGTGCCAGCATGACAGGGTATAACTACGAGCAGTACTTC. The rearrangement uses TRBV6-5 and TRBJ2-7; 7 bases line up with TRBD1. There are 13 residues in the CDR3. The V segment lost 7 bases and the J segment 3 bases; nucleotides outside the gene matches: 6. The germline CDR1 and CDR2 sequences are MNHEY and SVGAGI.